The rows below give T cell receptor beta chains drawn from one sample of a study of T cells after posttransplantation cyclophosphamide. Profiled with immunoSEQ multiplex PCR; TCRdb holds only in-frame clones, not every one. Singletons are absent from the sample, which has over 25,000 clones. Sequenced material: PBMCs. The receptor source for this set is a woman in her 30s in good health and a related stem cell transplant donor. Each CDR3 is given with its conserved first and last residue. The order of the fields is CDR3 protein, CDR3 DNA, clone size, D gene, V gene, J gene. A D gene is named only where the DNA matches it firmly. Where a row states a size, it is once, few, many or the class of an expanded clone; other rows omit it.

CDR3aa: CASSQKLPGQGAKRAGELFF
CDR3nt: TGCGCCAGCAGCCAGAAGTTGCCGGGACAGGGGGCGAAAAGGGCCGGGGAGCTGTTTTTT
abundance: many
d_gene: TRBD1
v_gene: TRBV4-3
j_gene: TRBJ2-2

CDR3aa: CASSGAGNAGNTIYF
CDR3nt: TGTGCCAGCAGCGGAGCAGGGAACGCTGGAAACACCATATATTTT
abundance: few
d_gene: NA
v_gene: TRBV9
j_gene: TRBJ1-3

CDR3aa: CATSRDRTGVDIQYF
CDR3nt: TGTGCCACCAGCAGAGATCGGACAGGGGTTGACATTCAGTACTTC
abundance: NA
d_gene: TRBD1
v_gene: TRBV15
j_gene: TRBJ2-4

CDR3aa: CASSQDLTVTYGYTF
CDR3nt: TGCGCCAGCAGCCAGGATTTGACAGTTACCTATGGCTACACCTTC
abundance: many
d_gene: NA
v_gene: TRBV4-1
j_gene: TRBJ1-2

CDR3aa: CASSQDSTGNGYTF
CDR3nt: TGTGCCAGCAGCCAAGACTCGACAGGGAATGGCTACACCTTC
abundance: many
d_gene: TRBD1
v_gene: TRBV14
j_gene: TRBJ1-2

CDR3aa: CASSFQSNQPQHF
CDR3nt: TGTGCCAGCAGTTTTCAGAGCAATCAGCCCCAGCATTTT
abundance: few
d_gene: NA
v_gene: TRBV12-3/TRBV12-4
j_gene: TRBJ1-5

CDR3aa: CASSSYRAVFGYTF
CDR3nt: TGCGCCAGCAGCTCCTACAGGGCTGTGTTTGGCTACACCTTC
abundance: many
d_gene: NA
v_gene: TRBV5-1
j_gene: TRBJ1-2

CDR3aa: CASSLDRFSNTIYF
CDR3nt: TGTGCCAGCAGCTTAGACAGGTTTTCAAACACCATATATTTT
abundance: many
d_gene: NA
v_gene: TRBV7-2
j_gene: TRBJ1-3

CDR3aa: CASTAGLGLFF
CDR3nt: TGCGCCAGCACCGCGGGACTGGGACTGTTTTTT
abundance: many
d_gene: NA
v_gene: TRBV4-1
j_gene: TRBJ1-4

CDR3aa: CASSPLIGRGTTDTQYF
CDR3nt: TGTGCCAGCAGCCCCTTGATTGGGCGGGGGACCACAGATACGCAGTATTTT
abundance: few
d_gene: TRBD2
v_gene: TRBV7-6
j_gene: TRBJ2-3

CDR3aa: CASSRVAGGYNEQFF
CDR3nt: TGCGCCAGCAGTCGGGTAGCGGGGGGGTACAATGAGCAGTTCTTC
abundance: many
d_gene: TRBD2
v_gene: TRBV10-2
j_gene: TRBJ2-1

CDR3aa: CASRQGPTGSYNSPLHF
CDR3nt: TGTGCCAGTCGACAGGGCCCTACGGGTTCCTATAATTCACCCCTCCACTTT
abundance: many
d_gene: TRBD1
v_gene: TRBV2
j_gene: TRBJ1-6

CDR3aa: CASSFEGVGAEAFF
CDR3nt: TGTGCCAGCAGCTTCGAGGGGGTCGGCGCTGAAGCTTTCTTT
abundance: many
d_gene: NA
v_gene: TRBV7-9
j_gene: TRBJ1-1

CDR3aa: CASSVVSGGYTGELFF
CDR3nt: TGTGCCAGCAGCGTAGTTAGCGGGGGATACACCGGGGAGCTGTTTTTT
abundance: few
d_gene: TRBD2
v_gene: TRBV9
j_gene: TRBJ2-2

CDR3aa: CATSGVAGEEETQYF
CDR3nt: TGTGCCACCAGTGGGGTAGCGGGGGAAGAAGAGACCCAGTACTTC
abundance: few
d_gene: TRBD2
v_gene: TRBV24-1
j_gene: TRBJ2-5

CDR3aa: CASRHPLNYGYTF
CDR3nt: TGTGCCAGCAGGCACCCTCTAAACTATGGCTACACCTTC
abundance: many
d_gene: NA
v_gene: TRBV2
j_gene: TRBJ1-2

CDR3aa: CAWSKYRLTLGGYTF
CDR3nt: TGTGCCTGGAGTAAATACAGGCTCACCCTAGGGGGCTACACCTTC
abundance: NA
d_gene: NA
v_gene: TRBV30
j_gene: TRBJ1-2

CDR3aa: CASSQGAGGNTIYF
CDR3nt: TGCGCCAGCAGCCAAGGGGCGGGTGGAAACACCATATATTTT
abundance: many
d_gene: NA
v_gene: TRBV4-1
j_gene: TRBJ1-3

CDR3aa: CASSLDGTRNNRVYNEQFF
CDR3nt: TGTGCCAGCAGCTTAGATGGGACTAGAAACAATCGGGTCTACAATGAGCAGTTCTTC
abundance: many
d_gene: TRBD2
v_gene: TRBV11-3
j_gene: TRBJ2-1

CDR3aa: CASSLALDRNYGYTF
CDR3nt: TGCGCCAGCAGCTTGGCGCTGGACAGGAACTATGGCTACACCTTC
abundance: many
d_gene: TRBD1
v_gene: TRBV5-1
j_gene: TRBJ1-2

CDR3aa: CASSLAGVGGNTIYF
CDR3nt: TGTGCCAGCAGTTTAGCCGGGGTCGGAGGAAACACCATATATTTT
abundance: many
d_gene: NA
v_gene: TRBV12-3/TRBV12-4
j_gene: TRBJ1-3

CDR3aa: CASSMAGGGETQYF
CDR3nt: TGTGCCAGCAGTATGGCGGGGGGAGGGGAGACCCAGTACTTC
abundance: many
d_gene: TRBD2
v_gene: TRBV2
j_gene: TRBJ2-5

CDR3aa: CSVEPGMNTEAFF
CDR3nt: TGCAGCGTTGAACCAGGGATGAACACTGAAGCTTTCTTT
abundance: few
d_gene: NA
v_gene: TRBV29-1
j_gene: TRBJ1-1

CDR3aa: CASGVENTGELFF
CDR3nt: TGCGCCAGCGGTGTAGAGAACACCGGGGAGCTGTTTTTT
abundance: few
d_gene: NA
v_gene: TRBV5-1
j_gene: TRBJ2-2

CDR3aa: CASSRQIQGSSYNSPLHF
CDR3nt: TGTGCCAGCTCACGACAAATACAGGGAAGCTCCTATAATTCACCCCTCCACTTT
abundance: many
d_gene: NA
v_gene: TRBV18
j_gene: TRBJ1-6